Below, 32 T cell receptor beta chains from the same sample are listed, as sequenced in a study of blood T cell repertoires in COVID-19. Sequenced by immunoSEQ multiplex PCR; TCRdb stores in-frame clones only, minus some. The sample lists roughly 150,000 clones; 70% to 90% were seen once. The sample comprised peripheral blood. The receptors were sampled from a woman aged 80 or over with COVID-19, enrolled during active disease.

This chain links TRBV12-3 or TRBV12-4 with TRBJ1-2; no reliable D call. V was trimmed by 2 bases and J by 7 bases, leaving 5 bases between them. The CDR3 consists of 11 residues. The DNA of the CDR3 is TGTGCCAGCAGTTTACGGGGTGGCTACACCTTC. The encoded protein is CASSLRGGYTF.

This clone has only one observation. The chain uses TRBV4-1 and TRBJ1-1; 10 bases agree with TRBD1. The CDR3 is 19 residues long. CDR1 MGHRA and CDR2 YSYEKL come from the germline V gene. V was clipped by 2 bases and J by 5 bases; unmatched bases: 17. The CDR3 here is CASSQIVQKADRGWTEAFF. CDR3 DNA: TGCGCCAGCAGCCAAATAGTTCAAAAAGCGGACAGGGGGTGGACTGAAGCTTTCTTT.

The chain combines TRBV5-6 with TRBJ2-7, with D possibly being TRBD2 (6 bases). CDR1 is SGHDT and CDR2 is YYEEEE in the germline V gene. There are 14 residues in the CDR3. The V end lost 1 base, the J end lost 0 bases, and 8 bases lay between the germline ends. The CDR3 region is CASSLYGSSYEQYF. CDR3 in DNA: TGTGCCAGCAGCTTGTACGGGAGCTCCTACGAGCAGTACTTC. The complete variable domain, with remaining parts taken from reference TRBV5-6 and TRBJ2-7, reads DAGVTQSPTHLIKTRGQQVTLRCSPKSGHDTVSWYQQALGQGPQFIFQYYEEEERQRGNFPDRFSGHQFPNYSSELNVNALLLGDSALYLCASSLYGSSYEQYFGPGTRLTVT.

V usage is TRBV4-1 and J usage is TRBJ2-2; maybe TRBD2 (5 bases). Germline V gene data show CDR1 as MGHRA and CDR2 as YSYEKL. The ends were cut back, 0 bases at V and 11 bases at J, with 10 bases in the middle. The CDR3 is made up of 13 amino acids. CDR3 nucleotide sequence: TGCGCCAGCAGCCAAGATCCGCGGACTGAGCTGTTTTTT. Amino acid sequence: CASSQDPRTELFF.

The V and J genes are TRBV5-1 and TRBJ2-5; 9 bases agree with TRBD1. The CDR3 length is 16 residues. The germline CDR1 and CDR2 sequences are SGHRS and YFSETQ. The junction had 8 bases not matched to a gene; V was cut back by 4 bases and J by 1 base. CDR3: CASSPGQGWSQETQYF. DNA for the CDR3: TGCGCCAGCAGCCCGGGACAGGGATGGAGCCAAGAGACCCAGTACTTC.

The rearrangement joins TRBV18 to TRBJ1-4; 7 bases fit TRBD1. There are 16 residues in the CDR3. V shed 2 bases, J shed 7 bases, and the junction held 10 bases outside the gene matches. From germline, CDR1 is KGHSH and CDR2 LQKENI. CDR3 loop: CASSPGSTGIGEKLFF. The CDR3 nucleotides read TGTGCCAGCTCACCAGGTTCGACAGGGATCGGTGAAAAACTGTTTTTT.

Only one count was recorded for this clone. The chain is built from TRBV2 and TRBJ2-2; weak D call: TRBD1 (6 bases). Trimming removed 7 bases at V and 4 bases at J, with 10 bases between. CDR1 is SNHLY, CDR2 FYNNEI, per germline. This CDR3 contains 13 residues. The DNA for the CDR3 is TGTGCCAGCAACAGGGTTCGCACCGGGGAGCTGTTTTTT. It encodes CASNRVRTGELFF. The whole variable domain, remainder taken from reference TRBV2 and TRBJ2-2, is EPEVTQTPSHQVTQMGQEVILRCVPISNHLYFYWYRQILGQKVEFLVSFYNNEISEKSEIFDDQFSVERPDGSNFTLKIRSTKLEDSAMYFCASNRVRTGELFFGEGSRLTVL.

The CDR3 loop is CASGLSTGGASGLGSYNEQFF. CDR3 sequence (DNA): TGTGCTAGTGGTTTGAGCACAGGGGGCGCGTCGGGACTGGGCTCCTACAATGAGCAGTTCTTC. The chain carries TRBV12-5 and TRBJ2-1; TRBD1 agrees at 9 bases. Germline-derived CDR1 and CDR2 are LGHNT and FRNRAP. This CDR3 spans 21 amino acids. V shed 2 bases and J 0 bases; nucleotides not matched to a gene: 17.

The genes are TRBV7-3 and TRBJ2-2; 14 bases fit TRBD2. The CDR3 is 16 residues long. After removal of 3 bases from V and 5 bases from J, the junction contained 2 bases not matched to a gene. Germline CDR1 and CDR2: SGHTA and FQGTGA. The CDR3 DNA is TGTGCCAGCAGCTTGACTAGCGGGAGGGATACCGGGGAGCTGTTTTTT. Its translation is CASSLTSGRDTGELFF.

The V and J genes are TRBV7-8 and TRBJ1-5; 8 nucleotides line up with TRBD1. The CDR3 has 14 amino acids. CDR1 is SGHVS, CDR2 FQNEAQ, per germline. Trimming removed 5 bases from V and 6 bases from J; junction bases left unmatched: 6. The CDR3 coding sequence is TGTGCCAGCAGCCCGGACAGGGCTAGTCAGCCCCAGCATTTT. Encoded protein: CASSPDRASQPQHF.

The chain couples TRBV5-1 to TRBJ1-6, with 7 positions matching TRBD1. Germline CDR1 SGHRS, CDR2 YFSETQ. The CDR3 length is 18 residues. Losses at the gene ends were 1 base for V and 0 bases for J; bases not matched to a gene: 7. The CDR3 loop is CASSLSGQRISYNSPLHF. The CDR3 region has the DNA TGCGCCAGCAGCTTGTCGGGACAGCGCATCTCCTATAATTCACCCCTCCACTTT.

This sequence joins TRBV7-2 and TRBJ1-2, with D perhaps matching TRBD1 (5 bases). V lost 5 bases to trimming and J lost 3 bases, with 10 bases between them. Per the germline V gene, CDR1 is SGHTA and CDR2 is FQGNSA. CDR3 length equals 13 residues. The CDR3 DNA sequence: TGTGCCAGCAGCCGAAAAGGGGACTATGGCTACACCTTC. Translating gives CASSRKGDYGYTF.

This clone has only a few counts. The V call is TRBV7-8, the J call TRBJ2-1; tentatively, D is TRBD1 (5 bases). This CDR3 has 15 residues. The V end lost 3 bases, the J end lost 4 bases, and 13 bases lay between the germline ends. The germline V gene has CDR1 SGHVS and CDR2 FQNEAQ. CDR3 nucleotide sequence: TGTGCCAGCAGCTTTGCCGACAGAAAATACAATGAGCAGTTCTTC. Its translation: CASSFADRKYNEQFF.

The rearrangement joins TRBV5-1 to TRBJ1-2; 9 bases are shared with TRBD1. V shed 7 bases, J shed 8 bases, and the junction held 18 bases outside the gene matches. Looked up from germline, CDR1 is SGHRS and CDR2 is YFSETQ. The CDR3 extends over 16 amino acids. CDR3 region: CASPSGTGRPMRGYTF. The CDR3 bases are TGCGCCAGCCCGAGCGGGACAGGGAGACCGATGCGGGGCTACACCTTC.

This clone turned up a few times. The rearrangement joins TRBV10-3 to TRBJ1-1; 9 bases agree with TRBD1. V lost 0 bases, J lost 5 bases, and 10 bases stayed unmatched. The CDR3 loop spans 17 amino acids. The germline V gene has CDR1 ENHRY and CDR2 SYGVKD. The CDR3 sequence: CAISESQGARGSTEAFF. CDR3 nucleotide sequence: TGTGCCATCAGTGAGTCACAGGGGGCGAGGGGTTCGACTGAAGCTTTCTTT.

This clone has more than one count but fewer than ten. CDR3: CASSQASSGPTYEQYF. For the CDR3, the DNA is TGTGCCAGCAGCCAAGCTTCTAGCGGGCCAACCTACGAGCAGTACTTC. The V and J genes are TRBV3-1 (or the pseudogene TRBV3-2) and TRBJ2-7; 8 nucleotides match TRBD2. Germline values: CDR1 LGHDT, CDR2 YNNKEL (reference sequence). This CDR3 is built from 16 residues. Germline trimming cut 1 base from V and 2 bases from J; bases unmatched to any gene: 7.

The chain employs TRBV10-3 and TRBJ2-3; TRBD2 matches 14 bases. V was clipped by 8 bases and J by 5 bases; unmatched bases: 6. The CDR3 spans 15 residues. Germline loops: CDR1 ENHRY, CDR2 SYGVKD. CDR3 coding DNA: TGTGCCATCCGACTAGCGGGGGGGGCAGGAGATACGCAGTATTTT. Encoded protein: CAIRLAGGAGDTQYF.

This chain joins TRBV27 and TRBJ1-4; TRBD1 agrees at 7 bases. The germline CDR1 and CDR2 sequences are MNHEY and SMNVEV (reference sequence). The CDR3 length is 14 residues. After removal of 1 base from V and 8 bases from J, the junction contained 4 bases not matched to a gene. The CDR3 loop is CASSLLGGEEKLFF. The CDR3 DNA sequence: TGTGCCAGCAGTTTATTAGGGGGCGAAGAAAAACTGTTTTTT.

The chain's CDR3 is CASSKLAGAGEQYF. The CDR3 nucleotides read TGTGCCAGCAGCAAACTAGCGGGGGCTGGCGAGCAGTACTTC. The chain carries TRBV7-9 and TRBJ2-7, with 11 nucleotides matching TRBD2. Germline V gives CDR1 SEHNR, CDR2 FQNEAQ (reference sequence). V lost 5 bases and J lost 6; bases outside the gene matches: 6. The CDR3 covers 14 residues.

The chain employs TRBV19 and TRBJ1-1, with a weak D call TRBD1 (5 bases). In germline, CDR1 is LNHDA, CDR2 SQIVND (reference sequence). The length of the CDR3 is 11 residues. The V gene lost 7 bases and the J gene lost 8 bases, with 11 bases spanning the gap. CDR3 coding DNA: TGTGCCAGTACCCTAGGGGTGGAAGCTTTCTTT. This gives the protein CASTLGVEAFF. Using reference TRBV19 and TRBJ1-1 for the parts outside the CDR3, the full variable domain is DGGITQSPKYLFRKEGQNVTLSCEQNLNHDAMYWYRQDPGQGLRLIYYSQIVNDFQKGDIAEGYSVSREKKESFPLTVTSAQKNPTAFYLCASTLGVEAFFGQGTRLTVV.

This clone has just one count. The rearrangement uses TRBV11-3 and TRBJ2-3, with 8 nucleotides matching TRBD2. With V trimmed by 3 bases and J by 6 bases, 5 bases remained unmatched. The CDR3 has 14 amino acids. From germline, CDR1 is SGHNT and CDR2 YENEEA. The CDR3 nucleotides are TGTGCCAGCAGCTTCGGCGGGGGGTTGGATACGCAGTATTTT. Protein sequence: CASSFGGGLDTQYF.

The chain recombines TRBV19 with TRBJ2-2, with TRBD1 matching over 10 bases. Germline-derived CDR1 and CDR2 are LNHDA and SQIVND (reference sequence). Germline trimming cut 5 bases from V and 2 bases from J; bases unmatched to any gene: 5. CDR3 length equals 16 residues. The CDR3 region has the DNA TGTGCCAGTAGTTATGGGACAGGGGCAAACACCGGGGAGCTGTTTTTT. Its protein is CASSYGTGANTGELFF.

The chain recombines TRBV6-5 with TRBJ1-5; perhaps TRBD1 as D (5 bases). This CDR3 has 15 amino acids. The V end was cut by 6 bases, the J end by 2 bases, with 14 bases between. Germline V gene lookup returns CDR1 MNHEY and CDR2 SVGAGI. CDR3 DNA sequence: TGTGCCAGCAGCTCAAGGGCCAGGGGCAATCAGCCCCAGCATTTT. Its protein product is CASSSRARGNQPQHF.

This clone was seen only once. The chain uses TRBV4-2 and TRBJ2-4, with TRBD2 matching over 8 bases. The CDR3 contains 18 residues. Germline CDR1 reads LGHNA; CDR2 reads YNFKEQ. The J segment lost 1 base and the V segment lost 2 bases, leaving 10 bases of the junction unmatched. In DNA form, the CDR3 reads TGTGCCAGCAGCCAAAGCCTCGGGGAGCGGGGGGCCAAAAACATTCAGTACTTC. Encoded protein: CASSQSLGERGAKNIQYF.

The chain combines TRBV2 with TRBJ2-5, with D possibly being TRBD2 (7 bases). Between the trimmed V and J ends, which lost 7 bases and 5 bases, there was a span of 20 bases. The CDR3 is made up of 15 amino acids. Germline lookup yields CDR1 SNHLY and CDR2 FYNNEI. CDR3 sequence (DNA): TGTGCCAGCAAATCGCGGGGGCCACTATTTGAGACCCAGTACTTC. Protein sequence: CASKSRGPLFETQYF.

This rearrangement joins TRBV27 to TRBJ1-3, with D maybe TRBD1 (5 bases). Germline assignment: CDR1 MNHEY and CDR2 SMNVEV (reference sequence). The CDR3 consists of 15 residues. V lost 5 bases to trimming and J lost 0 bases, with 11 bases between them. Here the CDR3 DNA reads TGTGCCAGCAGTCTTCGACAGAGCTCTGGAAACACCATATATTTT. Translating gives CASSLRQSSGNTIYF.

In its sample, this clone was seen a few times. This rearrangement joins TRBV12-3 or TRBV12-4 to TRBJ1-5; TRBD1 is a possible D gene (5 bases). The V end lost 11 bases, the J end lost 3 bases, and 14 bases lay between the germline ends. The CDR3 sequence is 13 residues long. The CDR3 nucleotides read TGTGCCGTCAGGAGGGGCCCCAATCAGCCCCAGCATTTT. As protein: CAVRRGPNQPQHF.

The J gene is TRBJ2-7, the V gene TRBV6-2 or TRBV6-3; 7 bases line up with TRBD1. There are 20 residues in the CDR3. From germline, CDR1 is MNHEY and CDR2 SVGEGT. J lost 4 bases, V lost 0 bases, and 21 bases had no gene match. DNA for the CDR3: TGTGCCAGCAGTTACTCGATTAAGGGTGGAACAGGGGCTAGTCCATACGAGCAGTACTTC. Translation gives CASSYSIKGGTGASPYEQYF.

V and J are TRBV12-3 or TRBV12-4 and TRBJ1-2, with a possible D match to TRBD1 (6 bases). This CDR3 contains 13 residues. V lost 6 bases and J 3 bases, leaving 11 bases between the germline ends. DNA for the CDR3: TGTGCCAGCAGGGCAAACAGGGACTATGGCTACACCTTC. Its protein product is CASRANRDYGYTF.

CDR3 loop: CASSQGTVYTEAFF. CDR3 coding DNA: TGTGCCAGCAGTCAAGGGACAGTTTACACTGAAGCTTTCTTT. J is TRBJ1-1 and V is TRBV2; 7 bases are a match to TRBD1. The trim removed 5 bases at V and 3 bases at J, leaving 6 bases unmatched. Per germline, CDR1 SNHLY and CDR2 FYNNEI. This CDR3 is 14 amino acids long.

This clone showed up just a few times. The chain recombines TRBV7-9 with TRBJ2-3; a weak D match, TRBD2 (5 bases). The germline V gene encodes CDR1 SEHNR and CDR2 FQNEAQ (reference sequence). The CDR3 loop spans 17 amino acids. The germline V and J ends were trimmed by 0 bases and 3 bases, with 16 bases remaining between them. This CDR3 is CASSLADRGLDTDTQYF. CDR3 sequence (DNA): TGTGCCAGCAGCTTAGCGGATAGAGGGCTGGATACAGATACGCAGTATTTT.

The V call is TRBV3-1 (or the pseudogene TRBV3-2), the J call TRBJ2-7; maybe TRBD1 (5 bases). Between the trimmed V and J ends, which lost 0 bases and 2 bases, there was a span of 8 bases. CDR1 and CDR2 from the germline V gene are LGHDT and YNNKEL (reference sequence). This CDR3 is 14 amino acids long. The CDR3 region has the DNA TGTGCCAGCAGCCAAGATAGCAGGGCCTACGAGCAGTACTTC. The encoded protein is CASSQDSRAYEQYF.